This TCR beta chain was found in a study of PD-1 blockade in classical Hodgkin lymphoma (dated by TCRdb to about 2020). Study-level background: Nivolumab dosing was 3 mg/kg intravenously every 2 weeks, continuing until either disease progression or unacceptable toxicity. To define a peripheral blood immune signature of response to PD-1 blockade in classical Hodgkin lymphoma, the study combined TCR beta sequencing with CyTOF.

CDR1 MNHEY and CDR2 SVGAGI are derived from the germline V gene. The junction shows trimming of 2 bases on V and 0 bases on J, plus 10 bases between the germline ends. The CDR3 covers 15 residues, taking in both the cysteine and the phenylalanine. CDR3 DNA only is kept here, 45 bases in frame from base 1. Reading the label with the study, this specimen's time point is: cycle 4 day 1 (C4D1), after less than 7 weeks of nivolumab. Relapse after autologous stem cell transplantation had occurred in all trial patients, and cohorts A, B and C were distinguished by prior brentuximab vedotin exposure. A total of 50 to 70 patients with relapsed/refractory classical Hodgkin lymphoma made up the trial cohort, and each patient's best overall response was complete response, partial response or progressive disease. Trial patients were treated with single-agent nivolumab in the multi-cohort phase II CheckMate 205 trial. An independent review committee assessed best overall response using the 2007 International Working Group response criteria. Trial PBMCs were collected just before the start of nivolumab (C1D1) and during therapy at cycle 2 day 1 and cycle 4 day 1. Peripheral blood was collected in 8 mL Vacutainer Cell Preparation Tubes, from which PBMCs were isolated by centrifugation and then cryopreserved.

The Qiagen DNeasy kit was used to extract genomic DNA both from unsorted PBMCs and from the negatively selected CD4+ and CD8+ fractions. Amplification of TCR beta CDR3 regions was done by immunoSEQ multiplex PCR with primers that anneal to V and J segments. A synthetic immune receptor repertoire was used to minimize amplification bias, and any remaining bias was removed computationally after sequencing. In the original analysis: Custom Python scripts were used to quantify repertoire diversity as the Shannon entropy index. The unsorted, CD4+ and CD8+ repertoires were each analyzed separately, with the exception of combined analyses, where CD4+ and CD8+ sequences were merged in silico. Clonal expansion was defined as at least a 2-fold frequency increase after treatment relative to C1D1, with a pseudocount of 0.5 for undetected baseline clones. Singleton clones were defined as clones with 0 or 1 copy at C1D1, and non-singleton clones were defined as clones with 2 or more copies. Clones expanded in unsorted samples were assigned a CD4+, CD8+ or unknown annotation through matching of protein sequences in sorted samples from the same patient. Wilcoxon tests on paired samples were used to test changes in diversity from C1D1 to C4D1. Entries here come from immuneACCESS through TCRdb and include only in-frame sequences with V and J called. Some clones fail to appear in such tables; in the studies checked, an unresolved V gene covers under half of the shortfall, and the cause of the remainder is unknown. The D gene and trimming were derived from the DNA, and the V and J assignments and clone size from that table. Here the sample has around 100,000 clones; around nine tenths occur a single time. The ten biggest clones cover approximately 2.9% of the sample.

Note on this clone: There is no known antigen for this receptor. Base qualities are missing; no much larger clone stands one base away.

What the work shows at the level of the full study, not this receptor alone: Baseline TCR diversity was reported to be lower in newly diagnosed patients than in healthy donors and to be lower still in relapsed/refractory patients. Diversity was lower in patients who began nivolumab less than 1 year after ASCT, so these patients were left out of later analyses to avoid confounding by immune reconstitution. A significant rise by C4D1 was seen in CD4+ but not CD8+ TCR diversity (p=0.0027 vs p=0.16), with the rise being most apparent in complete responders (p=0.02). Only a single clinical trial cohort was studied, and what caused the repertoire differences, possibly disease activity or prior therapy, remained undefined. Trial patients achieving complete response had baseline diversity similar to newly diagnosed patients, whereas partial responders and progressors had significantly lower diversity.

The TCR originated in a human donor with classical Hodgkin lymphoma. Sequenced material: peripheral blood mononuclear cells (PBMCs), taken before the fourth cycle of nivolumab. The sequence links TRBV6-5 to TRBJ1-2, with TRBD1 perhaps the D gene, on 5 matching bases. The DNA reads TGTGCCAGCAGTTACCTAGACAGCCCTAACTATGGCTACACCTTC. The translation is CASSYLDSPNYGYTF.